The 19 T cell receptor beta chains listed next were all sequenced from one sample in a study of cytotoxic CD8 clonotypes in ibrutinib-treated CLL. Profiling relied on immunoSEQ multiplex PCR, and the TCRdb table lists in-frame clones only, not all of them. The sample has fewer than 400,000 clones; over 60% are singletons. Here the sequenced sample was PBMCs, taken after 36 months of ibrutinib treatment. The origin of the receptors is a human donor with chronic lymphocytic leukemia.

CDR3 amino acids: CASTPTTSSYNEQFF. Here the CDR3 DNA reads TGTGCCAGCACCCCGACTACCAGCTCCTACAATGAGCAGTTCTTC. V and J are TRBV9 and TRBJ2-1; possible D gene TRBD2, 5 bases. V was clipped by 6 bases and J by 0 bases, with 13 bases between them. Germline CDR1 reads SGDLS; CDR2 reads YYNGEE. CDR3 length: 15 residues.

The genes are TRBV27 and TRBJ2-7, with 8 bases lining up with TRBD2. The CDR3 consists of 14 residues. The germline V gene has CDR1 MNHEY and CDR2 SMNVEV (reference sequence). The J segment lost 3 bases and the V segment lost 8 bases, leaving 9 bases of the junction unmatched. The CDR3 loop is CASAEAGVGYEQYF. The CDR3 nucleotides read TGTGCCAGCGCAGAAGCGGGAGTGGGCTACGAGCAGTACTTC.

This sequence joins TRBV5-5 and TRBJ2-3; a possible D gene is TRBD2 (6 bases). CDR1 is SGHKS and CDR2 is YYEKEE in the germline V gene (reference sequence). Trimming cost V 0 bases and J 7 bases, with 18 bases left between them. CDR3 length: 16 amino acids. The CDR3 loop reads CASSLVGGLGGNTQYF. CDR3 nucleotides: TGTGCCAGCAGCTTGGTTGGGGGACTGGGCGGGAATACGCAGTATTTT.

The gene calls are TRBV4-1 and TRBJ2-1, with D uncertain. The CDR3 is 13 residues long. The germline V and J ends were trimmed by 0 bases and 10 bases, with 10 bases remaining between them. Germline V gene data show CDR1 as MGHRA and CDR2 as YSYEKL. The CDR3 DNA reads TGCGCCAGCAGCCAAGACTCGTTGATCGAGCAGTTCTTC. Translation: CASSQDSLIEQFF.

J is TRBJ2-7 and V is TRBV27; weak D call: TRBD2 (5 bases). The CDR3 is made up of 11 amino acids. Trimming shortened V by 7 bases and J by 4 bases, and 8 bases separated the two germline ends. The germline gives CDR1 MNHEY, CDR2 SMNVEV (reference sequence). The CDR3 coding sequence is TGTGCCAGCACCTCGGGGTACGAGCAGTACTTC. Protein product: CASTSGYEQYF.

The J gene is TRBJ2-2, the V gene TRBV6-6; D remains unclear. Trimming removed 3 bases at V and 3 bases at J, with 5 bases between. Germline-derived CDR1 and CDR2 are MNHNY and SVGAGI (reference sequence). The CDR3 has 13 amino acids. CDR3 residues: CASSYTDTGELFF. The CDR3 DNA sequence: TGTGCCAGCAGTTATACGGACACCGGGGAGCTGTTTTTT.

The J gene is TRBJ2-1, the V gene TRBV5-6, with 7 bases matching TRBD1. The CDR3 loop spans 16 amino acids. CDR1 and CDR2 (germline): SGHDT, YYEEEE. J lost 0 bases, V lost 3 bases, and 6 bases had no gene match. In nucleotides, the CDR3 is TGTGCCAGCAGCTCACTGGACAGGAGCTCCTACAATGAGCAGTTCTTC. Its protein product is CASSSLDRSSYNEQFF.

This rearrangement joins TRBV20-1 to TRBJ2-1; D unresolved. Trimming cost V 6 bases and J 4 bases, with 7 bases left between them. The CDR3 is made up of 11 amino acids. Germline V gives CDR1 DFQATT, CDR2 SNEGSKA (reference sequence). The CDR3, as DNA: TGCAGTGCCCGGTCGTACAATGAGCAGTTCTTC. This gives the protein CSARSYNEQFF.

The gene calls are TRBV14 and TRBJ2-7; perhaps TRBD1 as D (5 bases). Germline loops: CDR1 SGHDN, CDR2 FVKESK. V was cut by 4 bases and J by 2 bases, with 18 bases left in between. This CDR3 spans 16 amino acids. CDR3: CASSPWGELLAYEQYF. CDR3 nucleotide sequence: TGTGCCAGCAGCCCTTGGGGCGAACTGCTAGCCTACGAGCAGTACTTC.

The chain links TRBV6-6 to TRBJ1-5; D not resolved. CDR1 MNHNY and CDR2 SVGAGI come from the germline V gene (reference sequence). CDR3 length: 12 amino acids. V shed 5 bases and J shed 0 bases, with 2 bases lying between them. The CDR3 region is CASSPSNQPQHF. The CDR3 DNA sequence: TGTGCCAGCAGTCCTAGCAATCAGCCCCAGCATTTT.

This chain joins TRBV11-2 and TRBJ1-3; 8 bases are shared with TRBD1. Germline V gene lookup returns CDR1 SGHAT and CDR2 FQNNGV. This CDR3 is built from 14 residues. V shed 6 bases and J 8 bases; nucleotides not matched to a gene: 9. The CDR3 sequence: CASRPGQGIYTIYF. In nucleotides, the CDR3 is TGTGCCAGCAGACCCGGACAGGGTATTTACACCATATATTTT.

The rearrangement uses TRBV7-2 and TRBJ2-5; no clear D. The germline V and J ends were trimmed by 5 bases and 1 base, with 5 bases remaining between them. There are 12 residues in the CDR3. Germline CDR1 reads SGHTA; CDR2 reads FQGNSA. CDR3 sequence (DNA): TGTGCCAGCAGCCGAACCCAAGAGACCCAGTACTTC. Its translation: CASSRTQETQYF.

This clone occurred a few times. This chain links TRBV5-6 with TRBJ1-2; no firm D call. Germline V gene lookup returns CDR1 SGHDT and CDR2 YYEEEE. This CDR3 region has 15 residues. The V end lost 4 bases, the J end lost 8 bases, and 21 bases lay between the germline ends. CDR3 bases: TGTGCCAGCAGCGCATGGACCGAGCCCTATGAAGGCTACACCTTC. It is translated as CASSAWTEPYEGYTF.

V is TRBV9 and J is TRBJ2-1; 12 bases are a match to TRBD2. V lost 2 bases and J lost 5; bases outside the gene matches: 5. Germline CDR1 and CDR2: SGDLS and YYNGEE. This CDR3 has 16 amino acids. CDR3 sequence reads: CASSVHLAGGDNEQFF. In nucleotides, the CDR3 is TGTGCCAGCAGCGTGCATCTAGCGGGAGGGGACAATGAGCAGTTCTTC. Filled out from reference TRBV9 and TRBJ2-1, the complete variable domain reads DSGVTQTPKHLITATGQRVTLRCSPRSGDLSVYWYQQSLDQGLQFLIQYYNGEERAKGNILERFSAQQFPDLHSELNLSSLELGDSALYFCASSVHLAGGDNEQFFGPGTRLTVL.

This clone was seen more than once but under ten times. The CDR3 spells CASSLVPGGTEAFF. CDR3 bases: TGTGCCAGCAGTTTGGTTCCAGGGGGCACTGAAGCTTTCTTT. The J gene is TRBJ1-1, the V gene TRBV27; 7 nucleotides align to TRBD1. CDR1 MNHEY and CDR2 SMNVEV come from the germline V gene (reference sequence). J gave up 4 bases and V 3 bases, and 5 bases lay outside the gene matches. This CDR3 is built from 14 residues.

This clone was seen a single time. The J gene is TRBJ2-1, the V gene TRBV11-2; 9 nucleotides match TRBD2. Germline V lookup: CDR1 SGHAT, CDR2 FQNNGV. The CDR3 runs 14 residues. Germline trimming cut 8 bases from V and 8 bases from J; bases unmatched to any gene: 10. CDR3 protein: CASRRGGAFYEQFF. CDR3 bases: TGTGCCAGCCGGCGCGGGGGGGCCTTTTATGAGCAGTTCTTC. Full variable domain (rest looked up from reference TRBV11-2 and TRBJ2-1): EAGVAQSPRYKIIEKRQSVAFWCNPISGHATLYWYQQILGQGPKLLIQFQNNGVVDDSQLPKDRFSAERLKGVDSTLKIQPAKLEDSAVYLCASRRGGAFYEQFFGPGTRLTVL.

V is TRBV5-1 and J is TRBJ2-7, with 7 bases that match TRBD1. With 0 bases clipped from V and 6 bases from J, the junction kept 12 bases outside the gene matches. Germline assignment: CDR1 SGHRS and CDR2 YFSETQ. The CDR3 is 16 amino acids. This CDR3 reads CASSLGTGSLMVEQYF. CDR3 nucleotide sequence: TGCGCCAGCAGCTTGGGGACAGGTTCCCTAATGGTCGAGCAGTACTTC.

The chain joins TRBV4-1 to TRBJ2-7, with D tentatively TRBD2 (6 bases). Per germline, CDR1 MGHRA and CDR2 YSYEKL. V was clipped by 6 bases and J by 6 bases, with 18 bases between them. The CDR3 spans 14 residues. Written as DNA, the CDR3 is TGCGCCAGCAGGAAAATAGGAGGGGACGGCGAGCAGTACTTC. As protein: CASRKIGGDGEQYF.

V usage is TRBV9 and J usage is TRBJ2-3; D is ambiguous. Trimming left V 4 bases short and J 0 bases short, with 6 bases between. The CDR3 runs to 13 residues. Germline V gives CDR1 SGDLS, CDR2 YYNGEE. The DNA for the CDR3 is TGTGCCAGCAGCTTTCGGAGCACAGATACGCAGTATTTT. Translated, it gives CASSFRSTDTQYF.